The sequence of this TCR beta chain was determined in a study of blood T cell repertoires in COVID-19. Germline CDR1 LNHDA, CDR2 SQIVND (reference sequence). This CDR3 spans 18 amino acids. Comments on this clone: This may stem from a read error, because a much larger clone lies one nucleotide away. This same CDR3 is encoded by further DNA sequences in the sample.

Only in-frame clones appear in the TCRdb table, and some are missing; sequencing was by immunoSEQ multiplex PCR. This table has approximately 80,000 clones, about 76% appearing once. This sequence was found in an elderly man with acute or convalescent COVID-19. The chain is built from TRBV19 and TRBJ1-5, with 7 nucleotides matching TRBD1. Sequencing was done on a sample of peripheral blood. The CDR3: CASSTLDRAVDGNQPQHF. The CDR3 DNA reads TGTGCCAGTAGTACCTTAGACAGGGCCGTCGATGGCAATCAGCCTCAGCATTTT.